These 20 T cell receptor beta chains came from one sample sequenced in a study of identifying expanded T cells in peripheral blood. Profiling relied on immunoSEQ multiplex PCR, and the TCRdb table lists in-frame clones only, not all of them. The sample lists tens of thousands of clones, about 90% occurring once. Input material: blood. These receptors were taken from a person aged 18 to 70 in good health.

This clone was seen only a few times. The chain recombines TRBV27 with TRBJ2-3, with 8 bases fitting TRBD2. Germline V gene sequence: CDR1 MNHEY, CDR2 SMNVEV (reference sequence). The J segment lost 6 bases and the V segment lost 5 bases, leaving 4 bases of the junction unmatched. The CDR3 is 13 residues long. The CDR3 DNA is TGTGCCAGCAGTGCCGGGGGGGGCGATACGCAGTATTTT. This codes for CASSAGGGDTQYF.

This sequence joins TRBV5-4 and TRBJ2-1, with 7 bases aligning to TRBD1. The CDR3 loop spans 16 amino acids. Germline CDR1 is SGHNT and CDR2 is YYREEE (reference sequence). The junction had 6 bases not matched to a gene; V was cut back by 3 bases and J by 0 bases. The CDR3, as DNA: TGTGCCAGCAGCTCGCGGACAGGCTTCTCCTACAATGAGCAGTTCTTC. This gives the protein CASSSRTGFSYNEQFF.

V is TRBV18 and J is TRBJ1-6; 7 bases agree with TRBD1. Per the germline V gene, CDR1 is KGHSH and CDR2 is LQKENI. This CDR3 contains 15 residues. V lost 3 bases and J lost 7; bases outside the gene matches: 6. The CDR3, as DNA: TGTGCCAGCTCACCCCGGACAGGCTCCAATTCACCCCTCCACTTT. Translation gives CASSPRTGSNSPLHF.

This clone was recorded only once. V usage is TRBV6-5 and J usage is TRBJ1-1, with 7 bases aligning to TRBD1. This CDR3 contains 14 residues. Trimming at V came to 5 bases and at J to 7 bases, leaving 10 bases not matched to a gene. In germline, CDR1 is MNHEY, CDR2 SVGAGI. The CDR3 protein is CASSPLRGGGEAFF. The CDR3, as DNA: TGTGCCAGCAGTCCCTTGAGAGGGGGCGGTGAAGCTTTCTTT.

This clone was counted once. The chain couples TRBV10-3 to TRBJ1-1, with D unresolved. CDR3 length equals 15 residues. The V end was cut by 3 bases, the J end by 3 bases, with 14 bases between. Germline V gene lookup returns CDR1 ENHRY and CDR2 SYGVKD. CDR3 coding DNA: TGTGCCATCAGTGACCTCCAAGGAGGATACACTGAAGCTTTCTTT. Translation: CAISDLQGGYTEAFF.

The chain uses TRBV4-1 and TRBJ2-5; D remains ambiguous. There are 13 residues in the CDR3. Germline V gives CDR1 MGHRA, CDR2 YSYEKL. Between the trimmed V and J ends, which lost 6 bases and 0 bases, there was a span of 8 bases. The CDR3 protein is CASSLNNQETQYF. CDR3 in DNA: TGCGCCAGCAGTCTAAACAACCAAGAGACCCAGTACTTC.

The chain has TRBV7-3 and TRBJ1-1; D is uncertain. CDR3 length equals 16 residues. The V and J ends lost 1 base and 3 bases respectively, with 15 bases between them. Germline-derived CDR1 and CDR2 are SGHTA and FQGTGA. CDR3 in DNA: TGTGCCAGCAGCTTAAACGGGGTGGGCGGACACACTGAAGCTTTCTTT. This sequence encodes CASSLNGVGGHTEAFF.

This chain links TRBV4-1 with TRBJ2-7; D is possibly TRBD1 (5 bases). Germline V CDR1 and CDR2: MGHRA, YSYEKL. The V and J ends lost 0 bases and 3 bases respectively, with 12 bases between them. This CDR3 region has 15 residues. The CDR3: CASSQDIAGNYEQYF. The CDR3 DNA sequence: TGCGCCAGCAGCCAAGATATCGCAGGGAACTACGAGCAGTACTTC.

The V and J genes are TRBV5-1 and TRBJ2-2; a weak D match, TRBD2 (6 bases). The CDR3 runs 16 residues. CDR1 and CDR2 from the germline V gene are SGHRS and YFSETQ. The V end was cut by 0 bases, the J end by 2 bases, with 11 bases between. The CDR3 sequence is CASSLGAGINTGELFF. The CDR3 coding sequence is TGCGCCAGCAGCTTGGGAGCGGGTATAAACACCGGGGAGCTGTTTTTT.

The chain carries TRBV30 and TRBJ2-7; weak D call: TRBD1 (5 bases). CDR1 GTSNPN and CDR2 SVGIG come from the germline V gene (reference sequence). This CDR3 spans 13 amino acids. The germline V and J ends were trimmed by 3 bases and 6 bases, with 15 bases remaining between them. This CDR3 is CAWSIGAGFEQYF. DNA of the CDR3: TGTGCCTGGAGCATAGGGGCCGGGTTCGAGCAGTACTTC.

The gene calls are TRBV5-1 and TRBJ1-1, with 9 bases fitting TRBD1. The CDR3 consists of 15 residues. Germline V gives CDR1 SGHRS, CDR2 YFSETQ. J lost 6 bases, V lost 0 bases, and 6 bases had no gene match. The CDR3 loop reads CASSLGGTGIPEAFF. For the CDR3, the DNA is TGCGCCAGCAGCTTGGGAGGGACAGGGATCCCTGAAGCTTTCTTT.

The J gene is TRBJ2-1, the V gene TRBV2; D remains unclear. V was cut by 2 bases and J by 6 bases, with 14 bases left in between. The CDR3 is 15 amino acids. The germline CDR1 and CDR2 sequences are SNHLY and FYNNEI. Here the CDR3 DNA reads TGTGCCAGCAGTGAATCGGTTACTGTACCCAATGAGCAGTTCTTC. Protein: CASSESVTVPNEQFF.

The rearrangement links TRBV10-1 to TRBJ1-1; D is unresolved. The CDR3 length is 13 residues. Germline V CDR1 and CDR2: WNHNN, SYGVQD (reference sequence). The V and J ends lost 3 bases and 0 bases respectively, with 5 bases between them. CDR3 amino acids: CASSDGVNTEAFF. CDR3 bases: TGCGCCAGCAGTGATGGGGTGAACACTGAAGCTTTCTTT.

This rearrangement joins TRBV30 to TRBJ2-2; D remains unclear. CDR1 and CDR2 from the germline V gene are GTSNPN and SVGIG (reference sequence). The CDR3 runs 13 residues. V was shortened by 3 bases and J by 5 bases, with 10 bases between the two germline ends. CDR3 amino acids: CAWRGGPTGELFF. Here the CDR3 DNA reads TGTGCCTGGAGAGGTGGGCCGACCGGGGAGCTGTTTTTT.

The chain combines TRBV7-9 with TRBJ1-2; 8 nucleotides line up with TRBD1. The CDR3 runs 16 residues. Germline assignment: CDR1 SEHNR and CDR2 FQNEAQ (reference sequence). Trimming removed 1 base from V and 3 bases from J; junction bases left unmatched: 7. The CDR3: CASSLVADRAHYGYTF. As DNA, the CDR3 is TGTGCCAGCAGCTTAGTAGCGGACAGGGCTCACTATGGCTACACCTTC. The full variable domain, its missing parts supplied by reference TRBV7-9 and TRBJ1-2, is DTGVSQNPRHKITKRGQNVTFRCDPISEHNRLYWYRQTLGQGPEFLTYFQNEAQLEKSRLLSDRFSAERPKGSFSTLEIQRTEQGDSAMYLCASSLVADRAHYGYTFGSGTRLTVV.

There are a few counts of this clone. The genes are TRBV6-4 and TRBJ2-3, with 15 bases that match TRBD2. The CDR3 loop spans 15 amino acids. V was clipped by 4 bases and J by 7 bases; unmatched bases: 3. Germline V gives CDR1 MRHNA, CDR2 SNTAGT. In nucleotides, the CDR3 is TGTGCCAGCAGTGGGACTAGCGGGGGGGCCCATACGCAGTATTTT. This encodes CASSGTSGGAHTQYF.

The V gene is TRBV30, the J gene TRBJ2-7, with D possibly TRBD1 on 6 matching bases. The CDR3 length is 13 residues. Trimming stripped 2 bases from V and 5 bases from J, with 13 bases between. The V gene's germline CDR1 is GTSNPN and CDR2 SVGIG (reference sequence). CDR3 bases: TGTGCCTGGAGTTGGGGCAGGGGAAACGAGCAGTACTTC. Encoded protein: CAWSWGRGNEQYF.

The chain has TRBV5-1 and TRBJ2-7, with 11 bases matching TRBD2. Unmatched junction bases numbered 0, after V lost 0 bases and J lost 1 base. The germline V gene has CDR1 SGHRS and CDR2 YFSETQ. This CDR3 contains 15 residues. CDR3 coding DNA: TGCGCCAGCAGCTTGGGACTAGCGGGATCCTACGAGCAGTACTTC. Its translation: CASSLGLAGSYEQYF.

This clone was found once. The chain has TRBV6-5 and TRBJ2-3; no reliable D call. The germline CDR1 and CDR2 sequences are MNHEY and SVGAGI. The CDR3 loop spans 11 amino acids. Trimming took 8 bases from V and 5 from J, leaving 8 bases between them. The CDR3 sequence: CASAVGDTQYF. CDR3 bases: TGTGCCAGCGCCGTCGGAGATACGCAGTATTTT.

The CDR3 region is CASSQLAGSYEQYF. The CDR3 DNA follows: TGCGCCAGCAGTCAACTAGCGGGCTCCTACGAGCAGTACTTC. The chain couples TRBV23-1 to TRBJ2-7, with 8 bases matching TRBD2. TRBV23-1 is designated an ORF whose function remains uncertain. CDR3 length: 14 amino acids. Losses at the gene ends were 2 bases for V and 0 bases for J; bases not matched to a gene: 0.